Below are 30 T cell receptor beta chains sequenced from a single sample in a study of T cells in localized non-small cell lung cancer. Repertoires were generated with immunoSEQ multiplex PCR, while TCRdb's copy carries only in-frame clones and drops some. The table has around 970 clones, 17% seen once. The material sequenced was lung tumor tissue, taken before any cancer treatment. These receptors were taken from an older female donor with stage I squamous cell lung carcinoma.

In this sample, this clone turned up a few times. V is TRBV30 and J is TRBJ2-7; the D gene is possibly TRBD1 (5 bases). CDR1 and CDR2 from the germline V gene are GTSNPN and SVGIG (reference sequence). V was cut by 0 bases and J by 4 bases, with 10 bases left in between. The CDR3 sequence is 13 residues long. The CDR3 sequence is CAWSVQVVYEQYF. The CDR3 bases are TGTGCCTGGAGTGTACAGGTGGTGTACGAGCAGTACTTC.

By its share, this clone is medium-sized. This chain links TRBV11-3 with TRBJ2-3; 8 nucleotides line up with TRBD1. The CDR3 contains 16 residues. V lost 4 bases and J lost 4; bases outside the gene matches: 10. From germline, CDR1 is SGHNT and CDR2 YENEEA. The CDR3 DNA sequence: TGTGCCAGCAGCTCCTGGCAGGGGGCCAGGTCAGATACGCAGTATTTT. It encodes CASSSWQGARSDTQYF.

This clone was seen more than once but under ten times. The V gene is TRBV11-3, the J gene TRBJ2-3, with 7 nucleotides matching TRBD1. J lost 2 bases, V lost 1 base, and 3 bases had no gene match. The germline CDR1 and CDR2 sequences are SGHNT and YENEEA. This CDR3 contains 15 residues. CDR3 loop: CASSLGDRHTDTQYF. The CDR3 DNA follows: TGTGCCAGCAGCTTAGGGGACAGACACACAGATACGCAGTATTTT.

The chain employs TRBV6-8 and TRBJ2-5; D remains unclear. CDR1 is MNHGY and CDR2 is SAAAGT in the germline V gene. With 2 bases removed from V and 3 bases from J, the gap between germline ends came to 7 bases. The CDR3 covers 13 residues. The CDR3 nucleotides are TGTGCCAGCAGTTACGTTGGGGAAGAGACCCAGTACTTC. Translating it yields CASSYVGEETQYF.

Only a few counts were recorded for this clone. The V and J genes are TRBV7-8 and TRBJ2-3; no clear D. This CDR3 contains 13 residues. Germline CDR1 reads SGHVS; CDR2 reads FQNEAQ. V was cut by 1 base and J by 7 bases, with 9 bases left in between. CDR3 protein: CASSLEGRYTQYF. Here the CDR3 DNA reads TGTGCCAGCAGCTTAGAGGGCAGATATACGCAGTATTTT.

This sequence joins TRBV6-8 and TRBJ1-2; tentative D call: TRBD1 (6 bases). Trimming took 5 bases from V and 4 from J, leaving 17 bases between them. CDR1 and CDR2 from the germline V gene are MNHGY and SAAAGT. The CDR3 covers 15 residues. CDR3 protein: CASSDNRAYSYGYTF. CDR3 sequence (DNA): TGTGCCAGCAGTGACAACAGGGCCTACTCCTATGGCTACACCTTC.

The chain is built from TRBV28 and TRBJ1-2; 10 bases match TRBD1. CDR3 length equals 13 residues. Germline CDR1 MDHEN, CDR2 SYDVKM. V gave up 5 bases and J gave up 7 bases; unmatched junction bases: 4. CDR3 coding DNA: TGTGCCAGCAGTATGACAGGGGGCAGTGGCTACACCTTC. Residues: CASSMTGGSGYTF.

In its sample, this clone was seen a few times. The rearrangement joins TRBV30 to TRBJ1-2, with D uncertain. Germline V CDR1 and CDR2: GTSNPN, SVGIG (reference sequence). The CDR3 contains 14 residues. Trimming left V 2 bases short and J 2 bases short, with 12 bases between. The CDR3: CAWSTGPGNYGYTF. The CDR3 DNA follows: TGTGCCTGGAGTACGGGTCCGGGCAACTATGGCTACACCTTC.

This sequence joins TRBV25-1 and TRBJ2-1; no firm D call. The CDR3 consists of 14 residues. V was clipped by 2 bases and J by 4 bases, with 9 bases between them. Looked up from germline, CDR1 is MGHDK and CDR2 is SYGVNS. The CDR3 protein is CASSEGWAYNEQFF. The CDR3 bases are TGTGCCAGCAGTGAAGGTTGGGCGTACAATGAGCAGTTCTTC.

This chain uses TRBV15 with TRBJ1-1, with D perhaps matching TRBD1 (5 bases). This CDR3 comprises 15 residues. V dropped 4 bases and J dropped 4 bases, with 16 bases sitting between them. CDR1 LNHNV and CDR2 YYDKDF come from the germline V gene (reference sequence). CDR3 region: CATSTRWGGGTEAFF. CDR3 sequence (DNA): TGTGCCACCAGCACCAGATGGGGCGGGGGCACTGAAGCTTTCTTT. The whole variable domain, filled in from reference TRBV15 and TRBJ1-1, reads DAMVIQNPRYQVTQFGKPVTLSCSQTLNHNVMYWYQQKSSQAPKLLFHYYDKDFNNEADTPDNFQSRRPNTSFCFLDIRSPGLGDTAMYLCATSTRWGGGTEAFFGQGTRLTVV.

The sample holds a few counts of this clone. This chain connects TRBV28 to TRBJ2-7; 7 positions agree with TRBD2. Germline CDR1 reads MDHEN; CDR2 reads SYDVKM. This CDR3 comprises 13 residues. With V trimmed by 7 bases and J by 4 bases, 7 bases remained unmatched. The CDR3 here is CASKPGGPYEQYF. The CDR3, as DNA: TGTGCCAGCAAGCCGGGGGGACCGTACGAGCAGTACTTC.

By share, this clone counts as medium-sized. The V gene is TRBV11-3, the J gene TRBJ2-6; the D gene is possibly TRBD2 (6 bases). From germline, CDR1 is SGHNT and CDR2 YENEEA. V lost 5 bases and J 1 base, leaving 9 bases between the germline ends. The CDR3 extends over 15 amino acids. CDR3 sequence reads: CASSPAGSGANVLTF. CDR3 DNA sequence: TGTGCCAGCAGCCCGGCGGGGTCTGGGGCCAACGTCCTGACTTTC.

By its share, this clone is medium-sized. This chain joins TRBV11-3 and TRBJ2-4, with TRBD2 identical over 7 bases. Germline V gene sequence: CDR1 SGHNT, CDR2 YENEEA. The CDR3 contains 17 residues. J lost 3 bases, V lost 5 bases, and 13 bases had no gene match. The DNA of the CDR3 is TGTGCCAGCAGCCCCCCACGGGTCCCGGGGGGCAAAAACATTCAGTACTTC. As protein: CASSPPRVPGGKNIQYF.

This clone was picked up a small number of times. V is TRBV11-3 and J is TRBJ2-5; 16 bases are shared with TRBD2. The V gene end was trimmed by 4 bases and the J gene end by 2 bases; junction bases not matched to a gene: 1. Germline CDR1 SGHNT, CDR2 YENEEA. The CDR3 sequence is 16 residues long. In DNA form, the CDR3 reads TGTGCCAGCAGCTGGGGACTAGCGGGGGGGCAAGAGACCCAGTACTTC. Translating gives CASSWGLAGGQETQYF.

This clone was observed a few times. The rearrangement uses TRBV23-1 and TRBJ2-5; 10 nucleotides line up with TRBD2. TRBV23-1 is an open reading frame whose function is uncertain. The CDR3 totals 17 residues. With V trimmed by 6 bases and J by 5 bases, 15 bases remained unmatched. Here the CDR3 reads CASSALDSSGGGETQYF. For the CDR3, the DNA is TGCGCCAGCAGCGCCCTAGATTCTAGCGGGGGCGGGGAGACCCAGTACTTC.

In its sample, this clone was seen a few times. The chain employs TRBV18 and TRBJ2-7; D gene uncertain. Germline V lookup: CDR1 KGHSH, CDR2 LQKENI. The CDR3 loop spans 13 amino acids. Trimming took off 3 bases at V and 6 bases at J, with 12 bases between the two ends. The DNA of the CDR3 is TGTGCCAGCTCACCGGGCAGAAGTACCGAGCAGTACTTC. Its translation is CASSPGRSTEQYF.

This clone is hyperexpanded (1% or more) by share. The chain links TRBV11-3 to TRBJ2-2; 11 bases agree with TRBD2. The V segment lost 2 bases and the J segment 5 bases; nucleotides outside the gene matches: 4. The CDR3 is 16 residues long. CDR1 SGHNT and CDR2 YENEEA come from the germline V gene. The CDR3 nucleotides are TGTGCCAGCAGCTTACTAGCGGGGGGAAGGACCGGGGAGCTGTTTTTT. It translates to CASSLLAGGRTGELFF.

This clone has only a few counts. The rearrangement uses TRBV30 and TRBJ2-3; D tentatively reads TRBD1 or TRBD2 (7 bases each). V gave up 0 bases and J gave up 5 bases, with 12 bases separating them. The CDR3 has 14 residues. CDR1 and CDR2 from the germline V gene are GTSNPN and SVGIG (reference sequence). The CDR3 loop is CAWSVRRGGDTQYF. In DNA, the CDR3 is TGTGCCTGGAGTGTACGCAGGGGGGGAGATACGCAGTATTTT.

This clone was counted only a few times. The rearrangement joins TRBV19 to TRBJ1-1, with TRBD1 matching over 8 bases. Germline assignment: CDR1 LNHDA and CDR2 SQIVND (reference sequence). There are 16 residues in the CDR3. Trimming took 2 bases from V and 0 from J; bases not matched to a gene: 5. CDR3 protein: CASSIRTGTMNTEAFF. DNA of the CDR3: TGTGCCAGTAGTATACGGACAGGGACGATGAACACTGAAGCTTTCTTT.

This clone qualifies as medium-sized. J is TRBJ2-3 and V is TRBV11-3; 8 bases match TRBD2. The CDR3 runs 15 residues. Germline loops: CDR1 SGHNT, CDR2 YENEEA. V lost 5 bases and J lost 0; bases outside the gene matches: 4. The CDR3 DNA follows: TGTGCCAGCAGCCAGCGGGAGAAGAGCACAGATACGCAGTATTTT. Translation gives CASSQREKSTDTQYF. Full variable domain (remainder filled in from reference TRBV11-3 and TRBJ2-3): EAGVVQSPRYKIIEKKQPVAFWCNPISGHNTLYWYLQNLGQGPELLIRYENEEAVDDSQLPKDRFSAERLKGVDSTLKIQPAELGDSAVYLCASSQREKSTDTQYFGPGTRLTVL.

By proportion, this clone is large. The chain has TRBV11-3 and TRBJ2-1; TRBD2 agrees at 14 bases. This CDR3 region has 15 residues. Germline values: CDR1 SGHNT, CDR2 YENEEA. Trimming removed 3 bases from V and 9 bases from J; junction bases left unmatched: 4. CDR3 nucleotide sequence: TGTGCCAGCAGCTTGACTAGCGGGGGGGCCAGTGAGCAGTTCTTC. It is translated as CASSLTSGGASEQFF.

By share, this clone counts as medium-sized (0.01 to 0.1%). The chain uses TRBV11-3 and TRBJ2-7, with 11 bases fitting TRBD2. Germline trimming cut 4 bases from V and 0 bases from J; bases unmatched to any gene: 8. The CDR3 sequence is 17 residues long. The germline gives CDR1 SGHNT, CDR2 YENEEA. Here the CDR3 DNA reads TGTGCCAGCAGCTGGGCGATCCTAGCGGGGGGCTCCTACGAGCAGTACTTC. This sequence encodes CASSWAILAGGSYEQYF.

The rearrangement joins TRBV30 to TRBJ1-4; D gene ambiguous. The V and J ends lost 0 bases and 6 bases respectively, with 11 bases between them. The CDR3 sequence is 14 residues long. CDR1 is GTSNPN and CDR2 is SVGIG in the germline V gene (reference sequence). The CDR3: CAWSVPPRDEKLFF. CDR3 bases: TGTGCCTGGAGTGTACCTCCGAGGGATGAAAAACTGTTTTTT.

This clone qualifies as large. The chain links TRBV11-3 to TRBJ2-1; 7 bases fit TRBD1. Germline V gives CDR1 SGHNT, CDR2 YENEEA. This CDR3 comprises 15 residues. Unmatched junction bases numbered 5, after V lost 6 bases and J lost 0 bases. The CDR3 sequence is CASRLTGTSYNEQFF. Here the CDR3 DNA reads TGTGCCAGCAGACTGACAGGGACCTCCTACAATGAGCAGTTCTTC.

The rearrangement joins TRBV30 to TRBJ1-2; D might be TRBD1 (6 bases). The CDR3 is made up of 13 amino acids. The V and J ends lost 5 bases and 3 bases respectively, with 13 bases between them. The germline V gene encodes CDR1 GTSNPN and CDR2 SVGIG (reference sequence). CDR3 coding DNA: TGTGCCTGGGAAGAACAGGGATACTATGGCTACACCTTC. This gives the protein CAWEEQGYYGYTF. Drawing the rest from reference TRBV30 and TRBJ1-2, the complete variable domain is SQTIHQWPATLVQPVGSPLSLECTVEGTSNPNLYWYRQAAGRGLQLLFYSVGIGQISSEVPQNLSASRPQDRQFILSSKKLLLSDSGFYLCAWEEQGYYGYTFGSGTRLTVV.

V and J are TRBV19 and TRBJ1-5; D is uncertain. CDR1 is LNHDA, CDR2 SQIVND, per germline (reference sequence). The CDR3 has 15 amino acids. V was pared by 7 bases and J by 0 bases, with 13 bases between. CDR3 bases: TGTGCCAGTACGTACGGTGGACTTAGCAATCAGCCCCAGCATTTT. This gives the protein CASTYGGLSNQPQHF. The whole variable domain, remainder taken from reference TRBV19 and TRBJ1-5, is DGGITQSPKYLFRKEGQNVTLSCEQNLNHDAMYWYRQDPGQGLRLIYYSQIVNDFQKGDIAEGYSVSREKKESFPLTVTSAQKNPTAFYLCASTYGGLSNQPQHFGDGTRLSIL.

The V call is TRBV18, the J call TRBJ2-7, with a tentative D call TRBD2 (6 bases). Trimming removed 0 bases from V and 6 bases from J, with 9 bases in between. The CDR3 sequence is 13 residues long. Germline CDR1 and CDR2: KGHSH and LQKENI. CDR3 DNA: TGTGCCAGCTCACCACCGCAGGGACTCGAGCAGTACTTC. This sequence encodes CASSPPQGLEQYF.

The chain employs TRBV5-1 and TRBJ1-3; 10 nucleotides align to TRBD1. Germline lookup yields CDR1 SGHRS and CDR2 YFSETQ. The length of the CDR3 is 19 residues. J gave up 0 bases and V 0 bases, and 9 bases lay outside the gene matches. The CDR3 loop is CASSLEGTGAASSGNTIYF. The CDR3 region has the DNA TGCGCCAGCAGCTTGGAGGGGACAGGGGCCGCGAGCTCTGGAAACACCATATATTTT.

V usage is TRBV18 and J usage is TRBJ1-1; D not resolved. Germline V gene lookup returns CDR1 KGHSH and CDR2 LQKENI. The germline V and J ends were trimmed by 6 bases and 0 bases, with 11 bases remaining between them. The CDR3 covers 14 residues. This CDR3 is CASSLGLMNTEAFF. The CDR3 region has the DNA TGTGCCAGCTCCCTAGGACTGATGAACACTGAAGCTTTCTTT.

This clone was observed a few times. The rearrangement joins TRBV9 to TRBJ2-7, with D possibly being TRBD2 (5 bases). CDR3 size: 14 residues. Trimming removed 6 bases from V and 6 bases from J, with 19 bases in between. The germline gives CDR1 SGDLS, CDR2 YYNGEE. Here the CDR3 DNA reads TGTGCCAGCACTCGAGGAACCCCCGAGGGCGAGCAGTACTTC. Protein sequence: CASTRGTPEGEQYF.